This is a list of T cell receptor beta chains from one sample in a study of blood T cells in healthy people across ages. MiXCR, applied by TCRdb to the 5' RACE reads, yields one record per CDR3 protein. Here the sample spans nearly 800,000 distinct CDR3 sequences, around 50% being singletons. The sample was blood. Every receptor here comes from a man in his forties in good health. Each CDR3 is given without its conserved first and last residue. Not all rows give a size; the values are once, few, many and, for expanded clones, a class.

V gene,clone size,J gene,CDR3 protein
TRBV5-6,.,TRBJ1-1,ASSFGLGPEAF
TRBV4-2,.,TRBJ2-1,ASSQEILGRGSCNEQF
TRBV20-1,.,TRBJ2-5,SARDLVGLAGDQETQY
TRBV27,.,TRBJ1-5,ASSAGQAFNQPQH
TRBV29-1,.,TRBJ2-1,SVVQRLAGVSGGEQF
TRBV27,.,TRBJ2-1,ASSSDGGEQF
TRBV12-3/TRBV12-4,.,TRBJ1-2,ASTLTIGQRTYGYT
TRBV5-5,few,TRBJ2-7,ASSSGRNYEQY
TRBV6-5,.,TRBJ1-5,ASSPDRGINQPQH
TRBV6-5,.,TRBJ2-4,ASTHQGIQY
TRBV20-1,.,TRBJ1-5,SARGDRGNQPQH
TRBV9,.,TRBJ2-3,ASSVAPSPSTDTRY
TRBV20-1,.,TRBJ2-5,SARATLAGRETQY